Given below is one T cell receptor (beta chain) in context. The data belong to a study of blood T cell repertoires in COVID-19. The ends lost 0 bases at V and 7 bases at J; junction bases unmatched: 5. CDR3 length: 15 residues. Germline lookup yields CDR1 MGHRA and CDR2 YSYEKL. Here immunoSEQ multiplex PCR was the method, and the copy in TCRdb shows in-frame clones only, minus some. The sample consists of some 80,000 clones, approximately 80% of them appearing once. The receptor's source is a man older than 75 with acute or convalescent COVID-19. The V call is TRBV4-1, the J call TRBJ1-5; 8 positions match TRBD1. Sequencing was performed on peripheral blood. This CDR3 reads CASSQEVTGDQPQHF. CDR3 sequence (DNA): TGCGCCAGCAGCCAAGAAGTGACAGGGGACCAGCCCCAGCATTTT.